Sequencing of this T cell receptor (beta chain) was carried out in a study of T cell repertoires in cytomegalovirus infection. TCRdb re-derived calls from the reads in MiXCR, one entry per CDR3 protein. Here the sample spans about 260,000 distinct CDR3 sequences, approximately 8.3% being singletons. General study points: HLA-C-restricted CMV-specific TCR beta clonotypes prevailed in the ex vivo response.

This clonotype showed up many times. As yet, its antigen is unknown. Sequencing was carried out using PBMCs. The source of this sequence is a human donor in good health (CMV status not recorded). Some clones in this sample may be carry-over from other donors' samples.

The CDR3 reads CASSLRTGSRVNEQFF. In DNA form, the CDR3 reads TGTGCCAGCAGCCTCAGGACAGGCTCCCGTGTCAATGAGCAGTTCTTC. This chain links TRBV7-9 with TRBJ2-1; 7 bases line up with TRBD1. The length of the CDR3 is 16 residues. J gave up 6 bases and V 5 bases, and 13 bases lay outside the gene matches. Germline V gene data show CDR1 as SEHNR and CDR2 as FQNEAQ (reference sequence).